This T cell receptor (beta chain) emerged from a study of blood T cell repertoires in COVID-19. CDR3 size: 15 residues. The germline V gene encodes CDR1 ENHRY and CDR2 SYGVKD. V lost 2 bases and J lost 0, with 10 bases in between. Profiling relied on immunoSEQ multiplex PCR, and the TCRdb table lists in-frame clones only, not all of them. Seen here are 200,000 or so clones, 84% observed once, and the top ten hold around 5.5%. The sample taken for sequencing was peripheral blood. This TCR was sampled from a woman aged 60 to 75 who had recovered from COVID-19. The V gene is TRBV10-3, the J gene TRBJ1-2; no clear D. CDR3 loop: CAISEAGLANYGYTF. The CDR3, as DNA: TGTGCCATCAGTGAGGCGGGTTTAGCTAACTATGGCTACACCTTC.